This T cell receptor (beta chain) was recorded in a study of blood T cell repertoires in COVID-19. Study-level information: There were acute and convalescent COVID-19 samples, and they came from the United States, Italy and Spain. T cells, B-cell-depleted T cells, or PBMCs provided the cDNA or gDNA that served as material.

In the original analysis: Reference gene primer amplification in the assay estimated nucleated cell counts. The assay was immunoSEQ multiplex PCR, and TCRdb's table has in-frame clones only and misses some. Clone size and V and J calls were adopted from that table, with D and trimming inferred from the DNA. The sample lists roughly 100,000 clones, approximately 87% occurring once. The CDR3 totals 14 residues. Germline loops: CDR1 MNHEY, CDR2 SVGAGI. Trimming left V 6 bases short and J 7 bases short, with 13 bases between. The sequence derives from a human donor in a cohort sampled during active or convalescent COVID-19. Source material: peripheral blood. V gene TRBV6-5 combines with J gene TRBJ1-6, with D perhaps matching TRBD1 (5 bases). CDR3 DNA: TGTGCCAGCAGATTGAGGCAGGGAAATTCACCCCTCCACTTT. Protein product: CASRLRQGNSPLHF.